These 7 T cell receptor beta chains were sequenced from one sample in a study of blood T cell repertoires in COVID-19. Method: immunoSEQ multiplex PCR; TCRdb's copy keeps in-frame clones and lacks some. Here the sample spans 130,000 to 150,000 clones, 80% to 90% being singletons. The material sequenced was peripheral blood. These receptors were taken from a man aged 80 or over with acute or convalescent COVID-19.

V gene TRBV10-3 combines with J gene TRBJ2-2; D not certain. The V and J ends lost 8 bases and 1 base respectively, with 8 bases between them. The CDR3 sequence is 13 residues long. Germline V CDR1 and CDR2: ENHRY, SYGVKD. The CDR3 nucleotides are TGTGCCATCGGTCAGGAGAACACCGGGGAGCTGTTTTTT. Protein: CAIGQENTGELFF.

The chain combines TRBV28 with TRBJ1-6, with a tentative D call TRBD1 (6 bases). The CDR3 runs to 16 residues. CDR1 and CDR2 from the germline V gene are MDHEN and SYDVKM. The V gene lost 1 base and the J gene lost 7 bases, with 14 bases spanning the gap. Here the CDR3 reads CASSLSPGVGNSPLHF. The CDR3 bases are TGTGCCAGCAGTTTATCCCCAGGGGTGGGGAATTCACCCCTCCACTTT.

V usage is TRBV10-3 and J usage is TRBJ2-3; 11 bases map to TRBD2. Trimming removed 2 bases from V and 5 bases from J; junction bases left unmatched: 9. Germline V gene data show CDR1 as ENHRY and CDR2 as SYGVKD. CDR3 size: 17 residues. The DNA of the CDR3 is TGTGCCATCAGTGAGGAGATAGCGGGGGGGCGTGGAGATACGCAGTATTTT. Its protein product is CAISEEIAGGRGDTQYF.

The V and J genes are TRBV3-1 (or the pseudogene TRBV3-2) and TRBJ2-2, with D possibly matching TRBD1 (5 bases). CDR3 length equals 18 residues. The germline V and J ends were trimmed by 0 bases and 3 bases, with 17 bases remaining between them. The germline CDR1 and CDR2 sequences are LGHDT and YNNKEL (reference sequence). DNA of the CDR3: TGTGCCAGCAGCCAAGACACTAAGGCAGGGCTTTACACCGGGGAGCTGTTTTTT. It codes for CASSQDTKAGLYTGELFF.

V is TRBV28 and J is TRBJ1-1; D might be TRBD1 (5 bases). Per the germline V gene, CDR1 is MDHEN and CDR2 is SYDVKM. The CDR3 has 14 amino acids. Trimming left V 3 bases short and J 1 base short, with 9 bases between. The CDR3 bases are TGTGCCAGCAGTTTTCAGGGCGGGAACACTGAAGCTTTCTTT. Residues: CASSFQGGNTEAFF. The variable domain in full, completed from reference TRBV28 and TRBJ1-1, reads DVKVTQSSRYLVKRTGEKVFLECVQDMDHENMFWYRQDPGLGLRLIYFSYDVKMKEKGDIPEGYSVSREKKERFSLILESASTNQTSMYLCASSFQGGNTEAFFGQGTRLTVV.

The chain couples TRBV2 to TRBJ2-5, with a weak D call TRBD2 (6 bases). This CDR3 is built from 16 residues. V lost 7 bases to trimming and J lost 0 bases, with 18 bases between them. Germline lookup yields CDR1 SNHLY and CDR2 FYNNEI. The CDR3 loop is CASITSSGRDQETQYF. The CDR3 bases are TGTGCCAGCATAACGAGTAGCGGTCGGGACCAAGAGACCCAGTACTTC.

The rearrangement uses TRBV6-1 and TRBJ1-5; tentatively, D is TRBD1 (6 bases). V was trimmed by 0 bases and J by 0 bases, leaving 12 bases between them. CDR3 length: 17 residues. Germline lookup yields CDR1 MNHNS and CDR2 SASEGT. This CDR3 reads CASSEARGGSSNQPQHF. For the CDR3, the DNA is TGTGCCAGCAGTGAAGCGCGCGGGGGCTCTAGCAATCAGCCCCAGCATTTT.